The next 28 T cell receptor beta chains were all read from a single sample in a study of CD8 T cells in ankylosing spondylitis. Each CDR3 protein gets one entry after TCRdb re-called the 5' RACE reads with MiXCR. The repertoire holds about 260,000 distinct CDR3 sequences, with roughly 20% as singletons. Material for sequencing was blood, either unsorted or a sorted T cell fraction (not recorded which). All receptors come from a male donor with ankylosing spondylitis or in good health (not recorded which).

The chain carries TRBV11-2 and TRBJ2-2; D may be TRBD2 (6 bases). Germline lookup yields CDR1 SGHAT and CDR2 FQNNGV. The CDR3 has 15 amino acids. Trimming removed 1 base from V and 6 bases from J, with 12 bases in between. The CDR3 is CASSLAERVSGELFF. The CDR3 DNA sequence: TGTGCCAGCAGCTTAGCAGAGCGGGTTTCCGGGGAGCTGTTTTTT.

This clonotype appeared many times. The genes are TRBV11-2 and TRBJ2-1; D is unresolved. V was pared by 4 bases and J by 7 bases, with 14 bases between. This CDR3 is built from 14 residues. Germline V gene data show CDR1 as SGHAT and CDR2 as FQNNGV. The CDR3 region has the DNA TGTGCCAGCAGCTGGACCTTCGCCTCGAATGAGCAGTTCTTC. The encoded protein is CASSWTFASNEQFF.

CDR3 region: CASSEPGLGSNEQFF. The CDR3 DNA is TGTGCCAGCAGTGAACCGGGACTAGGGTCCAATGAGCAGTTCTTC. The gene calls are TRBV27 and TRBJ2-1; 8 bases map to TRBD2. The CDR3 runs 15 residues. With V trimmed by 5 bases and J by 6 bases, 9 bases remained unmatched. CDR1 and CDR2 (germline): MNHEY, SMNVEV (reference sequence).

This clonotype has only a few counts. This rearrangement joins TRBV28 to TRBJ2-3, with TRBD2 identical over 11 bases. V gave up 6 bases and J gave up 3 bases; unmatched junction bases: 5. The CDR3 extends over 15 amino acids. The germline V gene has CDR1 MDHEN and CDR2 SYDVKM. The CDR3 DNA is TGTGCCAGCAGCCAAGCTAGCGGGAGGACAGATACGCAGTATTTT. Its protein is CASSQASGRTDTQYF.

This clonotype was counted ten times or more. The V call is TRBV12-3 or TRBV12-4, the J call TRBJ1-6; D not certain. V was pared by 3 bases and J by 8 bases, with 8 bases between. The CDR3 has 13 amino acids. CDR3 bases: TGTGCCAGCAGTTTGAGTGGGGATTCACCCCTCCACTTT. It specifies CASSLSGDSPLHF.

In its sample, this clonotype was seen a few times. An end of the junction does not agree with germline; a read error may underlie this. This chain joins TRBV2 and TRBJ2-1, with D perhaps given as TRBD1 or TRBD2 (5 bases each). The CDR3 consists of 15 residues. Per germline, CDR1 SNHLY and CDR2 FYNNEI. CDR3 protein: CGSLDPGSSYNEQFF. The CDR3 DNA is TGTGGCAGCCTAGACCCAGGGAGCTCCTACAATGAGCAGTTCTTC.

This clonotype was observed many times. This chain links TRBV5-1 with TRBJ2-3; TRBD2 matches 11 bases. Trimming at V came to 1 base and at J to 0 bases, leaving 7 bases not matched to a gene. Per the germline V gene, CDR1 is SGHRS and CDR2 is YFSETQ. This CDR3 is built from 18 residues. Here the CDR3 DNA reads TGCGCCAGCAGCTTGTGGACTAGCGGGTCCACTAGCACAGATACGCAGTATTTT. It yields the protein CASSLWTSGSTSTDTQYF.

This clonotype was seen a handful of times. The chain links TRBV12-3 or TRBV12-4 to TRBJ2-1; D gene unclear. The CDR3 runs 15 residues. The V gene lost 5 bases and the J gene lost 2 bases, with 13 bases spanning the gap. CDR3 nucleotides: TGTGCCAGCAGTCCCCCCCGAGCCACCTACAATGAGCAGTTCTTC. Its translation is CASSPPRATYNEQFF.

This clonotype occurred a few times. This chain connects TRBV24-1 to TRBJ1-2, with D perhaps TRBD1 (6 bases). This CDR3 has 15 residues. The germline V and J ends were trimmed by 7 bases and 4 bases, with 18 bases remaining between them. CDR1 KGHDR and CDR2 SFDVKD come from the germline V gene. CDR3 loop: CATSRTGGSSYGYTF. DNA for the CDR3: TGTGCCACCAGCCGAACGGGGGGCTCAAGCTATGGCTACACCTTC.

The chain uses TRBV12-3 or TRBV12-4 and TRBJ2-7; 7 nucleotides line up with TRBD1. The CDR3 totals 13 residues. V gave up 3 bases and J gave up 5 bases; unmatched junction bases: 4. CDR3 coding DNA: TGTGCCAGCAGTTTGGGACAGCCGAACGAGCAGTACGTC. The encoded protein is CASSLGQPNEQYV.

This rearrangement joins TRBV10-3 to TRBJ2-5, with a possible D match to TRBD2 (5 bases). This CDR3 contains 15 residues. Germline V CDR1 and CDR2: ENHRY, SYGVKD. V lost 2 bases, J lost 1 base, and 11 bases lay in between. Here the CDR3 reads CAISERGLGQETQYF. The CDR3 DNA reads as TGTGCCATCAGTGAGCGGGGTCTTGGCCAAGAGACCCAGTACTTC.

The CDR3 DNA sequence: TGTGCCAGCAGCTTAATGCTGGGGGAGCAAGAGACCCAGTACTTC. Translated, it gives CASSLMLGEQETQYF. The chain is built from TRBV7-3 and TRBJ2-5; D might be TRBD1 or TRBD2, each matching 5 bases. From germline, CDR1 is SGHTA and CDR2 FQGTGA. The CDR3 length is 15 residues. V lost 1 base and J lost 2, with 11 bases in between.

In its sample, this clonotype was seen a few times. This chain connects TRBV20-1 to TRBJ1-5; 7 bases line up with TRBD1. CDR1 DFQATT and CDR2 SNEGSKA come from the germline V gene (reference sequence). V trimming: 3 bases; J trimming: 6 bases; junction bases outside the gene matches: 5. This CDR3 is built from 13 residues. The CDR3, as DNA: TGCAGTGCTAGGAGAGGGGGCCCTCAGCCCCAGCATTTT. Residues: CSARRGGPQPQHF.

This clonotype was seen ten or more times. The V and J genes are TRBV28 and TRBJ1-1; D possibly corresponds to TRBD1 (6 bases). From germline, CDR1 is MDHEN and CDR2 SYDVKM. This CDR3 spans 13 amino acids. Trimming cost V 7 bases and J 10 bases, with 19 bases left between them. The CDR3 sequence is CASTLPRGGSAFF. DNA for the CDR3: TGTGCCAGCACTCTTCCCAGGGGAGGTTCAGCTTTCTTT.

The chain is built from TRBV12-3 or TRBV12-4 and TRBJ2-5; no firm D call. V was clipped by 3 bases and J by 5 bases, with 13 bases between them. The CDR3 runs to 14 residues. The CDR3 DNA sequence: TGTGCCAGCAGTTTGCGTCTGGTTGGGGAGACCCAGTACTTC. It encodes CASSLRLVGETQYF.

Regarding this clonotype: This may stem from a read error, because a much larger clone lies one nucleotide away. The chain employs TRBV5-1 and TRBJ2-1; the D gene is possibly TRBD2 (6 bases). This CDR3 has 15 amino acids. V lost 0 bases, J lost 3 bases, and 10 bases lay in between. In germline, CDR1 is SGHRS, CDR2 YFSETQ. The chain's CDR3 is CASSLVADYYNEQFF. The CDR3 DNA reads TGCGCCAGCAGCTTGGTAGCGGACTACTACAATGAGCAGTTCTTC.

Many counts were recorded for this clonotype. V usage is TRBV20-1 and J usage is TRBJ2-7; TRBD1 is a possible D gene (5 bases). Germline lookup yields CDR1 DFQATT and CDR2 SNEGSKA (reference sequence). CDR3 length equals 13 residues. V shed 3 bases and J shed 2 bases, with 11 bases lying between them. Here the CDR3 DNA reads TGCAGTGCTAGGGGGCGCAGGACCTACGAGCAGTACGTC. It is translated as CSARGRRTYEQYV.

The chain combines TRBV5-5 with TRBJ2-1, with 12 bases aligning to TRBD2. Germline V lookup: CDR1 SGHKS, CDR2 YYEKEE (reference sequence). With V trimmed by 0 bases and J by 5 bases, 3 bases remained unmatched. CDR3 length: 16 residues. The CDR3 coding sequence is TGTGCCAGCAGCTTGGAGGGGACTAGCGGGCACAATGAGCAGTTCTTC. Translating gives CASSLEGTSGHNEQFF.

The chain joins TRBV5-1 to TRBJ1-1; D may be TRBD1 (6 bases). CDR1 and CDR2 from the germline V gene are SGHRS and YFSETQ. V was pared by 4 bases and J by 1 base, with 14 bases between. This CDR3 is 15 amino acids long. The CDR3 bases are TGCGCCAGCAGCCCACGACAGGACGGGAACACTGAAGCTTTCTTT. Encoded protein: CASSPRQDGNTEAFF.

The chain recombines TRBV2 with TRBJ1-2, with D hard to call. Trimming cost V 8 bases and J 8 bases, with 12 bases left between them. Germline loops: CDR1 SNHLY, CDR2 FYNNEI. This CDR3 is 11 amino acids long. DNA of the CDR3: TGTGCCAGCGGCATGGGCGAGGGCTACACCTTC. It encodes CASGMGEGYTF.

This clonotype was seen at least ten times. DNA for the CDR3: TGCGCCAGCAGTGCGCAAGAGACCCAGTACTTC. It translates to CASSAQETQYF. This chain connects TRBV5-1 to TRBJ2-5, with unresolved D. CDR1 is SGHRS, CDR2 YFSETQ, per germline. V gave up 5 bases and J gave up 2 bases, with 4 bases separating them. CDR3 size: 11 residues.

V is TRBV29-1 and J is TRBJ2-2; no clear D gene. Germline CDR1 is SQVTM and CDR2 is ANQGSEA. This CDR3 is built from 12 residues. V lost 0 bases to trimming and J lost 5 bases, with 4 bases between them. For the CDR3, the DNA is TGCAGCGTTGAAGAGGGAACCGGGGAGCTGTTTTTT. This encodes CSVEEGTGELFF.

This rearrangement joins TRBV6-5 to TRBJ2-5; 7 bases align to TRBD2. The CDR3 consists of 9 residues. The V and J ends lost 9 bases and 10 bases, in that order; junction bases with no gene match: 2. Germline V gene lookup returns CDR1 MNHEY and CDR2 SVGAGI. Written as DNA, the CDR3 is TGTGCCAGGGGGAGGGACCAGTACTTC. Translating gives CARGRDQYF.

This rearrangement joins TRBV5-1 to TRBJ2-5; D is tentatively TRBD1 or TRBD2 (5 bases each). The CDR3 consists of 14 residues. V was cut by 3 bases and J by 1 base, with 10 bases left in between. The germline V gene has CDR1 SGHRS and CDR2 YFSETQ. CDR3 region: CASSSGALQETQYF. The DNA of the CDR3 is TGCGCCAGCAGCTCCGGGGCTCTCCAAGAGACCCAGTACTTC. Together with reference TRBV5-1 and TRBJ2-5, the CDR3 gives the full variable domain: KAGVTQTPRYLIKTRGQQVTLSCSPISGHRSVSWYQQTPGQGLQFLFEYFSETQRNKGNFPGRFSGRQFSNSRSEMNVSTLELGDSALYLCASSSGALQETQYFGPGTRLLVL.

This clonotype was counted ten times or more. The chain employs TRBV9 and TRBJ2-1; the match to TRBD2 covers 9 bases. The CDR3 totals 14 residues. Germline assignment: CDR1 SGDLS and CDR2 YYNGEE. V lost 2 bases, J lost 6 bases, and 3 bases stayed unmatched. CDR3 amino acids: CASSVLAGSNEQFF. The CDR3 DNA sequence: TGTGCCAGCAGCGTCCTAGCGGGGTCCAATGAGCAGTTCTTC. Based on the CDR3 plus reference TRBV9 and TRBJ2-1, the full variable domain is DSGVTQTPKHLITATGQRVTLRCSPRSGDLSVYWYQQSLDQGLQFLIQYYNGEERAKGNILERFSAQQFPDLHSELNLSSLELGDSALYFCASSVLAGSNEQFFGPGTRLTVL.

This clonotype was seen more than once but under ten times. The J gene is TRBJ2-2, the V gene TRBV6-1; a weak D match, TRBD2 (5 bases). CDR1 and CDR2 (germline): MNHNS, SASEGT. V lost 7 bases to trimming and J lost 0 bases, with 9 bases between them. The length of the CDR3 is 14 residues. CDR3 amino acids: CASMVAPNTGELFF. CDR3 DNA: TGTGCCAGCATGGTAGCGCCGAACACCGGGGAGCTGTTTTTT.

The chain has TRBV7-3 and TRBJ1-4; possible D gene TRBD1, 6 bases. The V end lost 5 bases, the J end lost 5 bases, and 9 bases lay between the germline ends. Germline CDR1 SGHTA, CDR2 FQGTGA. CDR3 size: 13 residues. For the CDR3, the DNA is TGTGCCAGCAGCCGGGGGGCAAATGAAAAACTGTTTTTT. Amino acids: CASSRGANEKLFF.

The rearrangement links TRBV6-5 to TRBJ1-1, with D maybe TRBD1 (5 bases). The CDR3 totals 14 residues. Trimming pared 4 bases from V and 1 base from J, leaving 10 bases between. CDR1 and CDR2 (germline): MNHEY, SVGAGI. The CDR3 protein is CASSLDTSNTEAFF. As DNA, the CDR3 is TGTGCCAGCAGTTTGGACACCTCGAACACTGAAGCTTTCTTT.